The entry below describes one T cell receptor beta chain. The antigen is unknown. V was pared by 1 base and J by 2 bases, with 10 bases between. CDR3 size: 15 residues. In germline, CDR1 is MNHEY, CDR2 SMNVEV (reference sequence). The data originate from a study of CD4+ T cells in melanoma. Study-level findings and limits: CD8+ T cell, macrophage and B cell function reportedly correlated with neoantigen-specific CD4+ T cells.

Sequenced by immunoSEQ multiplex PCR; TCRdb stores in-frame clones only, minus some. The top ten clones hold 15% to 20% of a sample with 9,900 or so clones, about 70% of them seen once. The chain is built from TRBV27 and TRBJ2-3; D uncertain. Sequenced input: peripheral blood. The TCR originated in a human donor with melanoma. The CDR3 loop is CASSLLGAFTDTQYF. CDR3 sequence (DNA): TGTGCCAGCAGTTTATTGGGTGCTTTCACAGATACGCAGTATTTT.